This T cell receptor beta chain was documented in a study of CD8 T cells in ankylosing spondylitis. TCRdb reprocessed the 5' RACE reads via MiXCR and lists one record per CDR3 protein. The repertoire includes fewer than 250,000 distinct CDR3 sequences, more than 25% of them detected once, and roughly 6.7% sits in the top ten. This clonotype was seen ten or more times. The CDR3 loop spans 15 amino acids. V dropped 5 bases and J dropped 0; count of bases not matched to a gene: 2. Germline CDR1 is SGHTA and CDR2 is FQGNSA. The chain is built from TRBV7-2 and TRBJ2-7; TRBD2 matches at 12 bases. Input material: blood, either unsorted or a sorted T cell fraction (not recorded which). The receptor was isolated from a male donor with ankylosing spondylitis or in good health (not recorded which). DNA of the CDR3: TGTGCCAGCAGCCAACTAGCGGGAGGCTCCTACGAGCAGTACTTC. Translated, it gives CASSQLAGGSYEQYF.